Listed below are T cell receptor beta chains from one sample, sequenced in a study of beta chain features in type 1 diabetes. This table comes from immunoSEQ multiplex PCR, and its TCRdb copy is limited to in-frame clones, with some not included. The table includes around 430,000 clones, approximately 30% detected once. Sequenced sample: naive CD4+ T cells from blood. Receptors were obtained from a man between 18 and 29 years old in good health. CDR3s include the opening cysteine and the closing phenylalanine or tryptophan.

>TRBV28
CASSFGPVYEQYF
>TRBV29-1
CSVAGDEQYF
>TRBV13
CASSGGEFGPQHF
>TRBV28
CAITGTGNYEQYF
>TRBV30
CAWREKAGGSNEQFF
>TRBV6-5
CASATSAYEQYF
>TRBV10-3
CAISESSGYYEQYF
>TRBV30
CAWSPGVGKYF
>TRBV7-3
CASSLTGVRTEAFF
>TRBV5-1
CASSPAGASQFF
>TRBV4-2
CASSQKDRANYGYTF
>TRBV15
CATSRAGGNQPQHF
>TRBV29-1
CSVVPTSGRSYEQYF